Shown below are 20 T cell receptor beta chains from a single sample sequenced in a study of T cells in localized non-small cell lung cancer. Here immunoSEQ multiplex PCR was the method, and the copy in TCRdb shows in-frame clones only, minus some. The sample contains 20,000 to 25,000 clones, approximately 88% of which appear only once. The source was peripheral blood, collected before any cancer treatment. The receptors stem from a man aged 40 to 70 with stage I squamous cell lung carcinoma.

The chain employs TRBV21-1 and TRBJ2-7. TRBV21-1 is given as a pseudogene. The CDR3 has 13 amino acids. CDR3: CARLNGERGEQYF. The CDR3, as DNA: TGTGCCAGGTTGAACGGGGAGAGGGGCGAGCAGTACTTC.

The chain combines TRBV2 with TRBJ2-6; 7 positions match TRBD1. With V trimmed by 6 bases and J by 4 bases, 6 bases remained unmatched. CDR3 length: 15 amino acids. Germline values: CDR1 SNHLY, CDR2 FYNNEI. The CDR3 reads CASRFGTAGANVLTF. The CDR3 DNA reads as TGTGCCAGCAGATTCGGGACAGCGGGGGCCAACGTCCTGACTTTC.

The chain recombines TRBV5-8 with TRBJ2-3; maybe TRBD1 (6 bases). Germline values: CDR1 SGHTS, CDR2 YDEGEE. The ends were cut back, 0 bases at V and 6 bases at J, with 14 bases in the middle. The CDR3 consists of 15 residues. The CDR3 DNA reads TGTGCCAGCAGCTTGGTACTGACAGGTGGGGATACGCAGTATTTT. This encodes CASSLVLTGGDTQYF.

The J gene is TRBJ1-2, the V gene TRBV6-5; possibly TRBD1 for D (5 bases). Trimming pared 2 bases from V and 7 bases from J, leaving 11 bases between. The CDR3 is 13 amino acids. The germline V gene encodes CDR1 MNHEY and CDR2 SVGAGI. CDR3 amino acids: CASSYDGALGYTF. As DNA, the CDR3 is TGTGCCAGCAGTTACGACGGGGCGCTTGGCTACACCTTC.

This chain links TRBV27 with TRBJ2-1, with no clear D. V lost 3 bases and J lost 6, with 12 bases in between. The CDR3 is made up of 14 amino acids. Germline lookup yields CDR1 MNHEY and CDR2 SMNVEV (reference sequence). The CDR3 protein is CASSFSSTLNEQFF. The CDR3 DNA is TGTGCCAGCAGTTTTAGTAGCACCCTCAATGAGCAGTTCTTC.

V usage is TRBV13 and J usage is TRBJ1-5; the match to TRBD1 covers 7 bases. Per the germline V gene, CDR1 is PRHDT and CDR2 is FYEKMQ (reference sequence). The CDR3 covers 16 residues. The J segment lost 4 bases and the V segment lost 4 bases, leaving 10 bases of the junction unmatched. CDR3 region: CASSSLRDSPNQPQHF. CDR3 coding DNA: TGTGCCAGCAGCTCTCTCCGGGACAGCCCAAATCAGCCCCAGCATTTT. Supplemented by reference TRBV13 and TRBJ1-5, the full variable domain reads AAGVIQSPRHLIKEKRETATLKCYPIPRHDTVYWYQQGPGQDPQFLISFYEKMQSDKGSIPDRFSAQQFSDYHSELNMSSLELGDSALYFCASSSLRDSPNQPQHFGDGTRLSIL.

The J gene is TRBJ2-1, the V gene TRBV5-1; tentative D call: TRBD1 (6 bases). The CDR3 runs to 13 residues. Per germline, CDR1 SGHRS and CDR2 YFSETQ. V lost 0 bases to trimming and J lost 6 bases, with 7 bases between them. Written as DNA, the CDR3 is TGCGCCAGCAGCTTGGACAGGGTCAATGAGCAGTTCTTC. Translated: CASSLDRVNEQFF.

The chain recombines TRBV5-1 with TRBJ1-3, with unresolved D. V was clipped by 4 bases and J by 0 bases, with 11 bases between them. Germline CDR1 and CDR2: SGHRS and YFSETQ. The CDR3 spans 15 residues. The DNA for the CDR3 is TGCGCCAGCAGCCCGATGTCGACCTCTGGAAACACCATATATTTT. It specifies CASSPMSTSGNTIYF.

V gene TRBV28 combines with J gene TRBJ1-1; the match to TRBD1 covers 7 bases. CDR3 size: 16 residues. V lost 4 bases, J lost 2 bases, and 10 bases stayed unmatched. The germline V gene encodes CDR1 MDHEN and CDR2 SYDVKM. The CDR3 coding sequence is TGTGCCAGCAGTTCGTCCCCAGGGGGGTACAACACTGAAGCTTTCTTT. Amino acid sequence: CASSSSPGGYNTEAFF.

This clone turned up a few times. The rearrangement joins TRBV10-2 to TRBJ1-6; a possible D gene is TRBD1 (6 bases). This CDR3 region has 15 residues. Per the germline V gene, CDR1 is WSHSY and CDR2 is SAAADI. Trimming stripped 6 bases from V and 10 bases from J, with 19 bases between. The CDR3 reads CASSPRQARESPLHF. CDR3 DNA sequence: TGCGCCAGCAGCCCTCGACAGGCACGGGAGTCACCCCTCCACTTT.

This chain joins TRBV2 and TRBJ1-2, with no clear D. The V and J ends lost 3 bases and 6 bases respectively, with 14 bases between them. Germline V gene lookup returns CDR1 SNHLY and CDR2 FYNNEI. The CDR3 totals 14 residues. CDR3 sequence: CASSDSPVLNGYTF. CDR3 DNA: TGTGCCAGCAGTGACAGCCCCGTTCTGAATGGCTACACCTTC.

The chain joins TRBV7-9 to TRBJ2-2, with D tentatively TRBD1 or TRBD2 (7 bases each). The CDR3 consists of 16 residues. The germline V gene encodes CDR1 SEHNR and CDR2 FQNEAQ (reference sequence). V gave up 2 bases and J gave up 6 bases, with 16 bases separating them. DNA for the CDR3: TGTGCCAGCAGCTTACGTCCGGCAGGGGGGGCCGGGGAGCTGTTTTTT. Protein product: CASSLRPAGGAGELFF.

This sequence joins TRBV19 and TRBJ2-3; D is unresolved. The CDR3 contains 13 residues. Germline V CDR1 and CDR2: LNHDA, SQIVND (reference sequence). Trimming removed 2 bases at V and 2 bases at J, with 5 bases between. CDR3 coding DNA: TGTGCCAGTAGTATACAGACCACAGATACGCAGTATTTT. This encodes CASSIQTTDTQYF.

CDR3 sequence reads: CASSPTGGGYTF. For the CDR3, the DNA is TGTGCCAGCAGTCCGACAGGGGGTGGCTACACCTTC. The chain couples TRBV28 to TRBJ1-2; TRBD1 aligns across 9 bases. This CDR3 has 12 amino acids. Unmatched junction bases numbered 2, after V lost 5 bases and J lost 7 bases. CDR1 is MDHEN and CDR2 is SYDVKM in the germline V gene.

The gene calls are TRBV6-5 and TRBJ2-7, with D hard to call. Germline V CDR1 and CDR2: MNHEY, SVGAGI. The CDR3 is 16 amino acids. The V end was cut by 0 bases, the J end by 5 bases, with 17 bases between. CDR3 region: CASSYSRLATVHEQYF. CDR3 nucleotides: TGTGCCAGCAGTTACTCCCGCCTTGCTACGGTCCACGAGCAGTACTTC.

V usage is TRBV7-2 and J usage is TRBJ2-1; possible D gene TRBD1, 6 bases. Germline CDR1 is SGHTA and CDR2 is FQGNSA. The CDR3 sequence is 18 residues long. Trimming pared 3 bases from V and 0 bases from J, leaving 18 bases between. The CDR3 loop reads CASSLGPGTPSSYNEQFF. The CDR3 coding sequence is TGTGCCAGCAGCTTGGGCCCCGGGACACCGAGCTCCTACAATGAGCAGTTCTTC.

This chain links TRBV5-1 with TRBJ1-4; D gene uncertain. V was shortened by 5 bases and J by 8 bases, with 19 bases between the two germline ends. Germline assignment: CDR1 SGHRS and CDR2 YFSETQ. CDR3 length equals 15 residues. The CDR3 here is CASRNGDRPWEKLFF. In DNA, the CDR3 is TGCGCCAGCAGAAACGGCGACCGTCCCTGGGAAAAACTGTTTTTT.

The chain joins TRBV6-1 to TRBJ1-3; D not resolved. The germline CDR1 and CDR2 sequences are MNHNS and SASEGT. Trimming pared 1 base from V and 1 base from J, leaving 8 bases between. The CDR3 is 15 amino acids. CDR3 DNA sequence: TGTGCCAGCAGTGAAGGACTCAGGTCTGGAAACACCATATATTTT. This translates into CASSEGLRSGNTIYF.

V usage is TRBV6-6 and J usage is TRBJ2-1, with a weak D call TRBD1 (6 bases). Between the trimmed V and J ends, which lost 2 bases and 6 bases, there was a span of 11 bases. The CDR3 is made up of 14 amino acids. Germline V gives CDR1 MNHNY, CDR2 SVGAGI (reference sequence). This CDR3 is CASSYQTGLNEQFF. CDR3 sequence (DNA): TGTGCCAGCAGTTACCAAACAGGGCTCAATGAGCAGTTCTTC.

This chain connects TRBV18 to TRBJ1-5; D ambiguous. Germline V lookup: CDR1 KGHSH, CDR2 LQKENI. The germline V and J ends were trimmed by 2 bases and 2 bases, with 13 bases remaining between them. CDR3 length: 16 amino acids. This chain's CDR3 is CASSPNPPEGNQPQHF. The CDR3 region has the DNA TGTGCCAGCTCACCAAATCCTCCTGAGGGCAATCAGCCCCAGCATTTT.